This T cell receptor (beta chain) was retrieved from a study of beta chain features in type 1 diabetes. The CDR3 extends over 13 amino acids. The V gene lost 4 bases and the J gene lost 9 bases, with 10 bases spanning the gap. Germline V gene data show CDR1 as SEHNR and CDR2 as FQNEAQ (reference sequence). Expressed TCRB transcripts were sequenced, since all the RNA that had been isolated was reverse transcribed. Profiling relied on immunoSEQ multiplex PCR, and the TCRdb table lists in-frame clones only, not all of them. The profile shows 130,000 or so clones, 9% of them singletons. Study conclusions and caveats: Shortening of TCRB CDR3s, moderate but significant, appeared in all four CD4+ subsets of Type 1 diabetes patients. Short templates might get an advantage during PCR, and this would be equal in patients and controls. It was among patients, rather than healthy donors, that naive, central memory and Treg TCRB repertoires appeared more similar. High TCR expression in some cells could lead to their over-representation in cDNA sequencing.

Regarding this clone: The target antigen is unknown.

The chain couples TRBV7-9 to TRBJ1-6; D remains ambiguous. This clonotype was obtained from a young man with type 1 diabetes. Sequencing was performed on central memory CD4+ T cells from blood. DNA for the CDR3: TGTGCCAGCAGCTCAGCCAGTCGTTCACCCCTCCACTTT. Translating gives CASSSASRSPLHF.